This T cell receptor beta chain was found in a study of shared clonotypes between healthy human individuals. Donors were healthy HIV-negative adults without recently reported acute infections or vaccinations. Notes on the study in general: Researchers found naive subsets generally carried larger estimated richness than memory subsets.

Comments on this clone: Its antigen is as yet unknown.

Method: immunoSEQ multiplex PCR; TCRdb's copy keeps in-frame clones and lacks some. The sample shows some 630,000 clones, 72% of them seen only once. This clonotype was sampled from a woman in her twenties or thirties in good health. Sequences were obtained from memory CD4+ T cells sorted from blood. Subset indicated: CD45RA-negative fraction.

The DNA of the CDR3 is TGTGCCAGCAGCTTAACCTCCGCCAGAACTGAAGCTTTCTTT. It yields the protein CASSLTSARTEAFF. The chain combines TRBV7-3 with TRBJ1-1, with D uncertain. Germline assignment: CDR1 SGHTA and CDR2 FQGTGA. This CDR3 contains 14 residues. The V and J ends lost 0 bases and 5 bases respectively, with 10 bases between them.